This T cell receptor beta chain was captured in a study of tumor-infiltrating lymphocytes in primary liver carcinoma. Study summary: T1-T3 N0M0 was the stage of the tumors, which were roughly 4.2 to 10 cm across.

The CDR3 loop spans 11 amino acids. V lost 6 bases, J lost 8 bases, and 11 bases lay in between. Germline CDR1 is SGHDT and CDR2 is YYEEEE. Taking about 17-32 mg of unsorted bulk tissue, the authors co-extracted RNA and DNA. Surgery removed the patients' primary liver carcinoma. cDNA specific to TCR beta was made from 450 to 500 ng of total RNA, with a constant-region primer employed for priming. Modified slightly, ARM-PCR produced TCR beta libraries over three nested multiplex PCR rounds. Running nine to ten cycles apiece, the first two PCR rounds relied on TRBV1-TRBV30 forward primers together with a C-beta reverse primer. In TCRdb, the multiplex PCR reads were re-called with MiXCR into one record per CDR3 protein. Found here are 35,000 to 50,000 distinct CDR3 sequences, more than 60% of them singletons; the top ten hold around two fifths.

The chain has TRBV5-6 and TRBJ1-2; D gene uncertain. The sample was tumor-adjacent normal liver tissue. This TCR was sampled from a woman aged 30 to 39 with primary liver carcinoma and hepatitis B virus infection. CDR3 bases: TGTGCCAGCACCGCCCTGGGAGGCTACACCTTC. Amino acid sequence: CASTALGGYTF.